This TCR beta chain emerged from a study of blood T cell repertoires in COVID-19. Trimming took 4 bases from V and 0 from J, leaving 12 bases between them. The CDR3 is 16 residues long. Germline CDR1 KGHDR, CDR2 SFDVKD. Measured with immunoSEQ multiplex PCR; TCRdb has only the in-frame clones, and not every one. The sample shows around 190,000 clones, 75% to 90% of them seen only once. This clone was counted only a few times. The origin of this receptor is a man aged 60-69 years with acute or convalescent COVID-19. The chain employs TRBV24-1 and TRBJ1-5; the D gene is possibly TRBD1 (6 bases). The sequenced sample was peripheral blood. CDR3 DNA sequence: TGTGCCACCAGTGAAGGACAGACCTATAGCAATCAGCCCCAGCATTTT. Encoded protein: CATSEGQTYSNQPQHF.